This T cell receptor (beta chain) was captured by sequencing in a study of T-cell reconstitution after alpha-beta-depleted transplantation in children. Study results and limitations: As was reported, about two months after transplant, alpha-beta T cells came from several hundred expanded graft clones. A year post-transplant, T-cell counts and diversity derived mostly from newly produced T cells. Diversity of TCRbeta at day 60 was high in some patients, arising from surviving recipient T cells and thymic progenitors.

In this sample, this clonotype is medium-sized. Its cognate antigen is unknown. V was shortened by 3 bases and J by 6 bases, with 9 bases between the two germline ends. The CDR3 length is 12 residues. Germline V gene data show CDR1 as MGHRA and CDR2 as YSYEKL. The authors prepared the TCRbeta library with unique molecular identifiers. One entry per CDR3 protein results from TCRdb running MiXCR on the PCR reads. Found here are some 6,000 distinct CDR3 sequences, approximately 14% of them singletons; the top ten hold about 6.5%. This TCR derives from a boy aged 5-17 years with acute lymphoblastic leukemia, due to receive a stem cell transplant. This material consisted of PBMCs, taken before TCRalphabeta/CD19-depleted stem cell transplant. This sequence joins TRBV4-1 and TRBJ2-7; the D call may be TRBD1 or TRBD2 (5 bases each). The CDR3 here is CASSQGVGEQYF. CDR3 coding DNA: TGCGCCAGCAGCCAGGGGGTGGGCGAGCAGTACTTC.